This T cell receptor (beta chain) was sequenced during a study of blood T cell repertoires in COVID-19. From germline, CDR1 is SQVTM and CDR2 ANQGSEA. This CDR3 has 14 residues. The junction had 7 bases not matched to a gene; V was cut back by 6 bases and J by 3 bases. The protocol was immunoSEQ multiplex PCR, while the TCRdb copy is restricted to in-frame clones and leaves out a portion. The table has 130,000 to 150,000 clones, about 87% seen once. This clone has more than one count but fewer than ten. Other DNA sequences in the same sample also yield this CDR3. This TCR was recovered from a woman in her forties or fifties with acute or convalescent COVID-19. The sample comprised peripheral blood. J is TRBJ1-5 and V is TRBV29-1; 8 positions agree with TRBD1. As DNA, the CDR3 is TGCAGCGTAGGACAGGGAAGTTACAATCAGCCCCAGCATTTT. This encodes CSVGQGSYNQPQHF.